One and the same sample provided the 3 T cell receptor beta chains below, sequenced in a study of circulating CD8 cells and anti-PD-1 response in melanoma. Four subsets defined by PD-1 and/or TIGIT were sorted from live CD3+CD8+TCRalphabeta+ cells. TCR libraries were prepared from about 16 ng of total RNA with the QIAseq Immune Repertoire TCR panel. From the reads, TCRdb called clonotypes with MiXCR, one entry per CDR3 protein. The table shows some 400 distinct CDR3 sequences, with approximately 6.7% occurring only once. Material: CD8+ T cells from PBMCs, obtained at baseline or after one month of anti-PD-1 therapy (not recorded which). These receptors originate from a human donor with melanoma.

The chain recombines TRBV27 with TRBJ2-5; D uncertain. This CDR3 has 13 amino acids. The V end was cut by 8 bases, the J end by 7 bases, with 17 bases between. Germline CDR1 and CDR2: MNHEY and SMNVEV (reference sequence). CDR3 sequence reads: CASLGSGFATQYF. The CDR3 region has the DNA TGTGCCAGCTTAGGATCAGGATTTGCGACCCAGTACTTC.

This clonotype is termed medium-sized. The J gene is TRBJ2-2, the V gene TRBV4-3; D uncertain. Trimming stripped 4 bases from V and 6 bases from J, with 12 bases between. The CDR3 runs 14 residues. In germline, CDR1 is LGHNA, CDR2 YSLEER. The CDR3 nucleotides read TGCGCCAGCAGCCTAGAGGAGTCAGCCGGGGAGCTGTTTTTT. It yields the protein CASSLEESAGELFF.

Judged by abundance, this clonotype is large. The V call is TRBV25-1, the J call TRBJ1-1; D call uncertain. The germline V gene encodes CDR1 MGHDK and CDR2 SYGVNS. The V end was cut by 3 bases, the J end by 0 bases, with 5 bases between. The CDR3 runs to 13 residues. CDR3 residues: CASSEGMNTEAFF. In DNA form, the CDR3 reads TGTGCCAGCAGTGAGGGTATGAACACTGAAGCTTTCTTT.